These 28 T cell receptor beta chains share one sample of origin, sequenced in a study of blood T cell repertoires in COVID-19. Data came from immunoSEQ multiplex PCR; TCRdb stores just in-frame clones and leaves some out. Of around 120,000 clones in the sample, around 81% were seen once. Material for sequencing was peripheral blood. Every receptor here comes from a man aged 65 to 85 with acute or convalescent COVID-19.

The rearrangement joins TRBV6-2 or TRBV6-3 to TRBJ2-5; TRBD2 is a possible D gene (6 bases). Germline assignment: CDR1 MNHEY and CDR2 SVGEGT. The CDR3 runs 14 residues. V shed 2 bases and J shed 4 bases, with 11 bases lying between them. The CDR3 DNA follows: TGTGCCAGCAGTTACCCCGGGGGTATAGAGACCCAGTACTTC. Encoded protein: CASSYPGGIETQYF.

V is TRBV6-2 or TRBV6-3 and J is TRBJ1-1; D not resolved. CDR3 length: 12 residues. V was trimmed by 2 bases and J by 6 bases, leaving 7 bases between them. CDR1 and CDR2 (germline): MNHEY, SVGEGT. The chain's CDR3 is CASSYPTAEAFF. CDR3 nucleotide sequence: TGTGCCAGCAGTTACCCCACAGCTGAAGCTTTCTTT.

V usage is TRBV9 and J usage is TRBJ1-2; maybe TRBD1 (6 bases). The CDR3 runs to 15 residues. Trimming removed 4 bases from V and 2 bases from J, with 15 bases in between. Germline CDR1 SGDLS, CDR2 YYNGEE. CDR3 nucleotides: TGTGCCAGCAGCCTAGAACAGGGTCCAAACTATGGCTACACCTTC. Its protein is CASSLEQGPNYGYTF.

The rearrangement links TRBV5-5 to TRBJ2-2; D remains ambiguous. CDR3 length: 13 residues. Germline CDR1 reads SGHKS; CDR2 reads YYEKEE (reference sequence). V shed 2 bases and J shed 7 bases, with 9 bases lying between them. CDR3 residues: CASSFYLSGELFF. CDR3 nucleotide sequence: TGTGCCAGCAGCTTTTATCTCAGCGGGGAGCTGTTTTTT.

The rearrangement links TRBV9 to TRBJ2-5, with TRBD2 matching over 11 bases. Germline-derived CDR1 and CDR2 are SGDLS and YYNGEE. J lost 1 base, V lost 4 bases, and 3 bases had no gene match. The CDR3 length is 15 residues. The CDR3 DNA is TGTGCCAGCAGCCCCGGGACTAGCGGCCAAGAGACCCAGTACTTC. Its protein product is CASSPGTSGQETQYF.

The rearrangement links TRBV19 to TRBJ2-5; 8 bases are a match to TRBD1. Trimming took 4 bases from V and 5 from J; bases not matched to a gene: 12. Germline V gives CDR1 LNHDA, CDR2 SQIVND (reference sequence). This CDR3 region has 16 residues. Here the CDR3 reads CASSNILRGLVETQYF. In nucleotides, the CDR3 is TGTGCCAGTAGTAACATCCTCAGGGGGCTGGTGGAGACCCAGTACTTC.

V gene TRBV6-5 combines with J gene TRBJ1-2; TRBD1 matches 8 bases. This CDR3 spans 14 amino acids. CDR1 is MNHEY and CDR2 is SVGAGI in the germline V gene. The trim removed 5 bases at V and 9 bases at J, leaving 11 bases unmatched. CDR3 sequence (DNA): TGTGCCAGCAGTCTCACCGGGACAGGATTTCGCTACACCTTC. It yields the protein CASSLTGTGFRYTF.

The rearrangement uses TRBV18 and TRBJ2-2; the D gene is possibly TRBD2 (6 bases). This CDR3 has 14 amino acids. V was clipped by 1 base and J by 4 bases, with 7 bases between them. Germline assignment: CDR1 KGHSH and CDR2 LQKENI. The CDR3 here is CASSPQGGTGELFF. CDR3 DNA: TGTGCCAGCTCACCACAGGGAGGCACCGGGGAGCTGTTTTTT.

This chain uses TRBV28 with TRBJ2-1, with TRBD2 as a possible D gene (7 bases). The V and J ends lost 7 bases and 9 bases respectively, with 28 bases between them. Germline V CDR1 and CDR2: MDHEN, SYDVKM. The CDR3 sequence is 17 residues long. The CDR3 region has the DNA TGTGCCAGCATTGCCGGAGGGGGGGCCAGCATAATCCGTGAGCAGTTCTTC. Protein: CASIAGGGASIIREQFF.

This rearrangement joins TRBV7-2 to TRBJ1-2, with D perhaps matching TRBD1 (6 bases). Per the germline V gene, CDR1 is SGHTA and CDR2 is FQGNSA. V was clipped by 4 bases and J by 7 bases, with 13 bases between them. The CDR3 has 13 amino acids. The CDR3 bases are TGTGCCAGCAGCTCGACAAGGGGGGGTGGCTACACCTTC. Its protein is CASSSTRGGGYTF.

V gene TRBV30 combines with J gene TRBJ2-7; D is uncertain. The CDR3 is 13 residues long. Germline CDR1 GTSNPN, CDR2 SVGIG (reference sequence). V lost 4 bases to trimming and J lost 6 bases, with 16 bases between them. The CDR3 coding sequence is TGTGCCTGGACCCGCGGCGGTCCATCCGAGCAGTACTTC. Amino acid sequence: CAWTRGGPSEQYF.

The chain has TRBV7-2 and TRBJ2-3, with 8 bases fitting TRBD1. Germline-derived CDR1 and CDR2 are SGHTA and FQGNSA. Germline trimming cut 5 bases from V and 5 bases from J; bases unmatched to any gene: 15. This CDR3 has 17 residues. CDR3 residues: CASSPREGRGQGDTQYF. The CDR3 nucleotides are TGTGCCAGCAGCCCCCGAGAGGGCAGGGGGCAAGGAGATACGCAGTATTTT.

The chain links TRBV6-2 or TRBV6-3 to TRBJ1-2; no definite D call. The CDR3 is 13 amino acids. Per germline, CDR1 MNHEY and CDR2 SVGEGT. The ends were cut back, 2 bases at V and 5 bases at J, with 9 bases in the middle. In DNA form, the CDR3 reads TGTGCCAGCAGTTACGTGAGAGCTTATGGCTACACCTTC. Its protein product is CASSYVRAYGYTF.

V is TRBV7-9 and J is TRBJ1-2; D is uncertain. Germline CDR1 reads SEHNR; CDR2 reads FQNEAQ (reference sequence). The CDR3 has 11 amino acids. Trimming left V 5 bases short and J 7 bases short, with 8 bases between. The CDR3 here is CASSLLAGYTF. CDR3 DNA sequence: TGTGCCAGCAGCCTCCTGGCTGGCTACACCTTC.

The chain's CDR3 is CARSGSGNTEAFF. Written as DNA, the CDR3 is TGTGCCAGATCCGGTTCAGGGAACACTGAAGCTTTCTTT. This chain links TRBV5-3 with TRBJ1-1; the D is unclear. TRBV5-3 is labeled an ORF, and its function is uncertain. CDR3 length equals 13 residues. V was trimmed by 7 bases and J by 1 base, leaving 11 bases between them.

The rearrangement links TRBV7-3 to TRBJ2-3; 8 nucleotides match TRBD2. With V trimmed by 7 bases and J by 3 bases, 9 bases remained unmatched. Germline CDR1 and CDR2: SGHTA and FQGTGA. The CDR3 covers 15 residues. The CDR3 sequence: CASTVAGSETDTQYF. CDR3 in DNA: TGTGCCAGCACCGTAGCGGGGTCGGAAACAGATACGCAGTATTTT.

V and J are TRBV2 and TRBJ2-3; 9 nucleotides align to TRBD1. The ends lost 6 bases at V and 3 bases at J; junction bases unmatched: 10. The V gene's germline CDR1 is SNHLY and CDR2 FYNNEI. This CDR3 region has 16 residues. CDR3 residues: CASRKWTGVRTDTQYF. The CDR3 DNA is TGTGCCAGCAGGAAGTGGACAGGGGTCAGGACAGATACGCAGTATTTT.

Details on this clone: The DNA is left out, because the CDR3 cannot be placed on it with certainty; the CDR3 is given as TCRdb lists it. V and J are TRBV11-3 and TRBJ2-1; the table's D call TRBD1 went unverified against the DNA. Germline V CDR1 and CDR2: SGHNT, YENEEA. The CDR3 length is 15 residues, termini included. The CDR3 region is CASSFGPGGDYEQFF.

The gene calls are TRBV29-1 and TRBJ2-2, with TRBD2 matching 8 bases. This CDR3 is built from 15 residues. Per germline, CDR1 SQVTM and CDR2 ANQGSEA. Trimming at V came to 3 bases and at J to 4 bases, leaving 7 bases not matched to a gene. Written as DNA, the CDR3 is TGCAGCGTTGAGGCGGCGGGGGGCAGCACCGGGGAGCTGTTTTTT. Encoded protein: CSVEAAGGSTGELFF.

This clone was picked up a small number of times. The chain employs TRBV5-4 and TRBJ1-1, with a tentative D call TRBD1 (5 bases). CDR3 size: 14 residues. The germline gives CDR1 SGHNT, CDR2 YYREEE (reference sequence). V lost 4 bases and J lost 4, with 14 bases in between. The CDR3 sequence: CASSRIGVGTEAFF. CDR3 coding DNA: TGTGCCAGCAGCCGGATAGGGGTTGGCACTGAAGCTTTCTTT.

The rearrangement joins TRBV2 to TRBJ1-6; D is ambiguous. The CDR3 length is 15 residues. V lost 5 bases and J 5 bases, leaving 13 bases between the germline ends. Germline V gene data show CDR1 as SNHLY and CDR2 as FYNNEI. As DNA, the CDR3 is TGTGCCAGCAGTACCCGGGAGTCGAATAATTCACCCCTCCACTTT. Protein product: CASSTRESNNSPLHF.

This chain uses TRBV4-3 with TRBJ1-1; D not resolved. The CDR3 extends over 14 amino acids. V was clipped by 4 bases and J by 1 base, with 10 bases between them. The germline CDR1 and CDR2 sequences are LGHNA and YSLEER. The CDR3: CASSPARRNTEAFF. CDR3 coding DNA: TGCGCCAGCAGCCCTGCTCGGAGGAACACTGAAGCTTTCTTT.

The J gene is TRBJ1-3, the V gene TRBV7-2, with TRBD1 as a possible D gene (5 bases). This CDR3 comprises 15 residues. Trimming left V 2 bases short and J 2 bases short, with 10 bases between. Per the germline V gene, CDR1 is SGHTA and CDR2 is FQGNSA. CDR3 in amino acids: CASSLSGWTGNTIYF. CDR3 nucleotides: TGTGCCAGCAGCTTATCAGGGTGGACTGGAAACACCATATATTTT.

The V and J genes are TRBV6-2 or TRBV6-3 and TRBJ1-6, with 8 bases aligning to TRBD1. The CDR3 sequence is 17 residues long. V shed 2 bases and J 9 bases; nucleotides not matched to a gene: 12. Germline loops: CDR1 MNHEY, CDR2 SVGEGT. The CDR3: CASSYLDGGTGLSPLHF. CDR3 DNA sequence: TGTGCCAGCAGTTACCTCGACGGCGGGACAGGTCTTTCACCCCTCCACTTT.

V gene TRBV11-2 combines with J gene TRBJ1-2; TRBD1 matches 12 bases. Germline V gives CDR1 SGHAT, CDR2 FQNNGV. V gave up 3 bases and J gave up 4 bases; unmatched junction bases: 12. The CDR3 is 18 residues long. The CDR3 reads CASSFSGTGGPRSYGYTF. The CDR3 DNA reads as TGTGCCAGCAGCTTCTCCGGGACAGGGGGCCCCCGGAGCTATGGCTACACCTTC.

The V call is TRBV6-6, the J call TRBJ2-6, with D perhaps TRBD1 (6 bases). The germline CDR1 and CDR2 sequences are MNHNY and SVGAGI (reference sequence). V dropped 5 bases and J dropped 2 bases, with 10 bases sitting between them. There are 15 residues in the CDR3. CDR3 sequence: CASSQTGPGANVLTF. The CDR3 nucleotides are TGTGCCAGCAGTCAAACAGGGCCTGGGGCCAACGTCCTGACTTTC.

The rearrangement joins TRBV6-5 to TRBJ2-5; weak D call: TRBD1 (6 bases). The length of the CDR3 is 13 residues. Trimming cost V 6 bases and J 5 bases, with 13 bases left between them. The germline CDR1 and CDR2 sequences are MNHEY and SVGAGI. The CDR3 reads CASRNTGTETQYF. Written as DNA, the CDR3 is TGTGCCAGCAGGAATACAGGGACGGAGACCCAGTACTTC.

The chain combines TRBV4-2 with TRBJ2-3; the match to TRBD2 covers 9 bases. The CDR3 is made up of 18 amino acids. CDR1 and CDR2 from the germline V gene are LGHNA and YNFKEQ. The V and J ends lost 0 bases and 0 bases, in that order; junction bases with no gene match: 7. In nucleotides, the CDR3 is TGTGCCAGCAGCCAAGAACAGCGGGGGGCCATCAGCACAGATACGCAGTATTTT. Its protein is CASSQEQRGAISTDTQYF.